This T cell receptor beta chain was recorded in a study of blood T cell repertoires in COVID-19. Whole-study context: Collection of acute and convalescent COVID-19 samples took place in the United States, Italy and Spain.

Trimming took 5 bases from V and 0 from J, leaving 13 bases between them. The CDR3 extends over 15 amino acids. The germline gives CDR1 SEHNR, CDR2 FQNEAQ (reference sequence). Authors' methods: Amplification with reference gene primers provided the estimates of nucleated cell counts. The method was immunoSEQ multiplex PCR; TCRdb's version includes in-frame clones alone and lacks a portion of them. The V and J calls and the clone size are those of that table, but D and trimming were determined from the DNA. This table holds 150,000 or so clones, around nine tenths found once. Enrolled through a virtual design, the participants were between roughly 18 and 90 years of age and came from about two dozen US areas. Cohort assignment relied on participant-reported clinical history.

The sequence was collected from a woman in her thirties with acute COVID-19. This chain joins TRBV7-9 and TRBJ1-2, with D perhaps matching TRBD1 (6 bases). Sample: PBMCs or T cells enriched from blood (not recorded which). The chain's CDR3 is CASSGWTATNYGYTF. CDR3 DNA sequence: TGTGCCAGCAGCGGATGGACAGCTACTAACTATGGCTACACCTTC.